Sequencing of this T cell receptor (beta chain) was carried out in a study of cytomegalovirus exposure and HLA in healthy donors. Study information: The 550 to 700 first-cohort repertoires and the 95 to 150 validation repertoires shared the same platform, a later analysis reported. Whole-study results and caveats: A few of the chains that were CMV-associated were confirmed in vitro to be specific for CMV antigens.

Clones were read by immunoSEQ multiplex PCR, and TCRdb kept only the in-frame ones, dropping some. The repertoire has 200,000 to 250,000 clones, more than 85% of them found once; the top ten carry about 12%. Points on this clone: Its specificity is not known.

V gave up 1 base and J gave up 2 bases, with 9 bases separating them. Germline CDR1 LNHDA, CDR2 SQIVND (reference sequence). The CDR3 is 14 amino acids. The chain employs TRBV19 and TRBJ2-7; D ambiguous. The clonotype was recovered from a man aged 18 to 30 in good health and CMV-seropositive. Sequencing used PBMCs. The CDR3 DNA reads TGTGCCAGTAGTATAGGGGCAGGAACCTACGAGCAGTACTTC. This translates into CASSIGAGTYEQYF. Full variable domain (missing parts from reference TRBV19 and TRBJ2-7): DGGITQSPKYLFRKEGQNVTLSCEQNLNHDAMYWYRQDPGQGLRLIYYSQIVNDFQKGDIAEGYSVSREKKESFPLTVTSAQKNPTAFYLCASSIGAGTYEQYFGPGTRLTVT.